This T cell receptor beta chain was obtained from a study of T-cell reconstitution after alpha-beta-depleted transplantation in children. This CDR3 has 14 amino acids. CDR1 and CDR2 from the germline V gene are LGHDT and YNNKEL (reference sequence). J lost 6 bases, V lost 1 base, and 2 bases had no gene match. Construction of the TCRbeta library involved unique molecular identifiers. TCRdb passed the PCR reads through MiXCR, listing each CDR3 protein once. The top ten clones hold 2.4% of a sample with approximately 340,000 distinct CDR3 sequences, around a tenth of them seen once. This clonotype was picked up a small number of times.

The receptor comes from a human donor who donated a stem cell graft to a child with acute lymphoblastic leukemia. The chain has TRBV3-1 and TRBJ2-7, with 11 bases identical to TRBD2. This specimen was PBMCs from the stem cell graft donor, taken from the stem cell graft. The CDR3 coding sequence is TGTGCCAGCAGCCAAGGGACTAGCGGGTTCGAGCAGTACTTC. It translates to CASSQGTSGFEQYF.